The rows below give T cell receptor beta chains drawn from one sample of a study of blood T cells in healthy people across ages. TCRdb independently ran MiXCR on the 5' RACE reads; one entry per CDR3 protein. The sample gives over 1,500,000 distinct CDR3 sequences, 49% of which show up once; approximately 2.1% is in the top ten. The sample consisted of blood. Every receptor here comes from a woman in her 40s in good health. Each CDR3 is given with its conserved first and last residue. The order of the fields is clone size, J gene, V gene, D gene, CDR3 DNA, CDR3 protein. The D gene is left open where the match is weak. Rows may omit the clone size; those that give it use once, few, many or a size class.

clone size: .; J gene: TRBJ2-5; V gene: TRBV3-1; D gene: .; CDR3 DNA: TGTGCCAGCAGCCAAGGGAACACCCCTAGAGAGACCCAGTACTTC; CDR3 protein: CASSQGNTPRETQYF
clone size: .; J gene: TRBJ2-1; V gene: TRBV28; D gene: TRBD1; CDR3 DNA: TGTGCCAGCAGTTTATTGGGACAGGACAATGAGCAGTTCTTC; CDR3 protein: CASSLLGQDNEQFF
clone size: .; J gene: TRBJ1-6; V gene: TRBV20-1; D gene: .; CDR3 DNA: TGCAGTGCTAGAGAGTCCAGGGGAACCTATAATTCACCCCTCCACTTT; CDR3 protein: CSARESRGTYNSPLHF
clone size: few; J gene: TRBJ2-4; V gene: TRBV5-1; D gene: .; CDR3 DNA: TGCGCCAGCAGCCTGGACACCTCCAAAAACATTCAGTACTTC; CDR3 protein: CASSLDTSKNIQYF
clone size: few; J gene: TRBJ1-2; V gene: TRBV25-1; D gene: TRBD1; CDR3 DNA: TGTGCCAGCAGTGCCCGGACAGGACTTAACTATGGCTACACCTTC; CDR3 protein: CASSARTGLNYGYTF
clone size: once; J gene: TRBJ2-1; V gene: TRBV9; D gene: TRBD1; CDR3 DNA: TGTGCCAGCAACCCCTTACGGACAGGGAGCTCCTACAATGAGCAGTTCTTC; CDR3 protein: CASNPLRTGSSYNEQFF
clone size: .; J gene: TRBJ2-3; V gene: TRBV6-5; D gene: TRBD2; CDR3 DNA: TGTGCCAGCAGTGATGGGACTAGCGGGGGAGATACGCAGTATTTT; CDR3 protein: CASSDGTSGGDTQYF
clone size: few; J gene: TRBJ2-1; V gene: TRBV5-1; D gene: TRBD1; CDR3 DNA: TGCGCCAGCGCCGGGACCGGGACAGTATACAATGAGCAGTTCTTC; CDR3 protein: CASAGTGTVYNEQFF
clone size: .; J gene: TRBJ2-5; V gene: TRBV3-1; D gene: TRBD2; CDR3 DNA: TGTGCCAACAGTCTAGCGGGAGAAGAGACCCAGTACTTC; CDR3 protein: CANSLAGEETQYF
clone size: .; J gene: TRBJ2-5; V gene: TRBV5-4; D gene: .; CDR3 DNA: TGTGCCAGCAGCTTGAAATCGGGGTTGGTGGAGACCCAGTACTTC; CDR3 protein: CASSLKSGLVETQYF
clone size: once; J gene: TRBJ1-6; V gene: TRBV5-1; D gene: .; CDR3 DNA: TGCGCCAGCACCTCGGACTGGGCGGAGAATTCACCCCTCCACTTT; CDR3 protein: CASTSDWAENSPLHF
clone size: .; J gene: TRBJ1-6; V gene: TRBV28; D gene: .; CDR3 DNA: TGTGCCAGCAGTTTAGCAGCGGGGATTCACAATTCACCCCTCCACTTT; CDR3 protein: CASSLAAGIHNSPLHF
clone size: many; J gene: TRBJ1-4; V gene: TRBV24-1; D gene: .; CDR3 DNA: TGTGCCACCAGTGATGGGACAACGGGCCGGGAAAAACTGTTTTTT; CDR3 protein: CATSDGTTGREKLFF
clone size: .; J gene: TRBJ2-5; V gene: TRBV6-6; D gene: TRBD2; CDR3 DNA: TGTGCCAGCAGAGGGACTAGCGGGGGGGCACTCCAAGAGACCCAGTACTTC; CDR3 protein: CASRGTSGGALQETQYF
clone size: .; J gene: TRBJ2-7; V gene: TRBV12-3/TRBV12-4; D gene: .; CDR3 DNA: TGTGCCAGCCAACGGGACATCTCCTACGAGCAGTACTTC; CDR3 protein: CASQRDISYEQYF
clone size: few; J gene: TRBJ2-4; V gene: TRBV7-2; D gene: .; CDR3 DNA: TGTGCCAGCAGCTTGTCAGCTGCCAAAAACATTCAGTACTTC; CDR3 protein: CASSLSAAKNIQYF
clone size: .; J gene: TRBJ1-1; V gene: TRBV7-2; D gene: TRBD1; CDR3 DNA: TGTGCCAGCAGTCGACAGGGTGGGAACACTGAAGCTTTCTTT; CDR3 protein: CASSRQGGNTEAFF
clone size: few; J gene: TRBJ1-5; V gene: TRBV6-5; D gene: .; CDR3 DNA: TGTGCCAGCAGTTACCCGAGACAGACCAATCAGCCCCAGCATTTT; CDR3 protein: CASSYPRQTNQPQHF
clone size: once; J gene: TRBJ2-7; V gene: TRBV6-4; D gene: .; CDR3 DNA: TGTGCCAGCAGTGACTCGAACGGGGTTTCCTACGAGCAGTACTTC; CDR3 protein: CASSDSNGVSYEQYF
clone size: .; J gene: TRBJ2-7; V gene: TRBV7-9; D gene: .; CDR3 DNA: TGTGCCAGCAGCCGCTTGGACTATTACGAGCAGTACTTC; CDR3 protein: CASSRLDYYEQYF
clone size: once; J gene: TRBJ1-6; V gene: TRBV27; D gene: .; CDR3 DNA: TGTGCCAGCAGGTTATCGGAAGCGGCACCCCTCCACTTT; CDR3 protein: CASRLSEAAPLHF
clone size: .; J gene: TRBJ2-5; V gene: TRBV4-3; D gene: TRBD2; CDR3 DNA: TGCGCCAGCAGCCCTAGCGGGGGGAAGACCCAGTACTTC; CDR3 protein: CASSPSGGKTQYF
clone size: few; J gene: TRBJ1-2; V gene: TRBV27; D gene: TRBD1; CDR3 DNA: TGTGCCAGCAGTCCCCTCGGACAGGGGTACGGCTACACCTTC; CDR3 protein: CASSPLGQGYGYTF
clone size: .; J gene: TRBJ1-1; V gene: TRBV2; D gene: TRBD1; CDR3 DNA: TGTGCCAGCAGTCCCGGCCCCGGGACAGGGCACACTGAAGCTTTCTTT; CDR3 protein: CASSPGPGTGHTEAFF
clone size: few; J gene: TRBJ1-6; V gene: TRBV7-2; D gene: TRBD1; CDR3 DNA: TGTGCCAGCAGCCAGGCTGACAGGGGAGGAGTTCAATCACCCCTCCACTTT; CDR3 protein: CASSQADRGGVQSPLHF
clone size: many; J gene: TRBJ1-5; V gene: TRBV7-2; D gene: .; CDR3 DNA: TGTGCCAGCAGTTACAGGGATAGCAATCAGCCCCAGCATTTT; CDR3 protein: CASSYRDSNQPQHF
clone size: many; J gene: TRBJ1-2; V gene: TRBV7-2; D gene: .; CDR3 DNA: TGTGCCAGCAGTTCTAGATATGGCTACACCTTC; CDR3 protein: CASSSRYGYTF
clone size: few; J gene: TRBJ2-3; V gene: TRBV28; D gene: .; CDR3 DNA: TGTGCCAGCAGTTTAAAGGATATCGCCCCGACAAGAGGATGGGACACAGATACGCAGTATTTT; CDR3 protein: CASSLKDIAPTRGWDTDTQYF
clone size: few; J gene: TRBJ2-1; V gene: TRBV12-3/TRBV12-4; D gene: .; CDR3 DNA: TGTGCCAGCAAAAAAGGGGGGGTAGGTGAGCAGTTCTTC; CDR3 protein: CASKKGGVGEQFF
clone size: .; J gene: TRBJ2-7; V gene: TRBV7-2; D gene: TRBD2; CDR3 DNA: TGTGCCAGCAGCTTAGCGAGCGGGGGGTTCGATGAGCAGTACTTC; CDR3 protein: CASSLASGGFDEQYF
clone size: .; J gene: TRBJ1-5; V gene: TRBV20-1; D gene: TRBD1; CDR3 DNA: TGCAGTGCTAGACGACTAGGGACAGGGGGCTGGATTAGCAATCAGCCCCAGCATTTT; CDR3 protein: CSARRLGTGGWISNQPQHF
clone size: .; J gene: TRBJ2-1; V gene: TRBV6-5; D gene: TRBD2; CDR3 DNA: TGTGCCAGCAGAAGAGAGGGACTAGCAAATGAGCAGTTCTTC; CDR3 protein: CASRREGLANEQFF
clone size: few; J gene: TRBJ1-2; V gene: TRBV15; D gene: TRBD1; CDR3 DNA: TGTGCCACCAGCAGAGATGGGACAGCAGCTAACTATGGCTACACCTTC; CDR3 protein: CATSRDGTAANYGYTF
clone size: .; J gene: TRBJ2-7; V gene: TRBV29-1; D gene: .; CDR3 DNA: TGCAGCGTTCACCACACCTCCTACGAGCAGTACTTC; CDR3 protein: CSVHHTSYEQYF
clone size: .; J gene: TRBJ2-7; V gene: TRBV20-1; D gene: TRBD2; CDR3 DNA: TGCAGTGCTGAACTAGCGGGGGTTGTTGGCGAGCAGTACTTC; CDR3 protein: CSAELAGVVGEQYF
clone size: few; J gene: TRBJ1-6; V gene: TRBV20-1; D gene: TRBD1; CDR3 DNA: TGCAGTGCAATGACAGGGGGATTCTATAATTCACCCCTCCACTTT; CDR3 protein: CSAMTGGFYNSPLHF
clone size: .; J gene: TRBJ2-7; V gene: TRBV7-2; D gene: .; CDR3 DNA: TGTGCCAGCAGCTCCTATTTGTACATTCATGAGCAGTACTTC; CDR3 protein: CASSSYLYIHEQYF
clone size: few; J gene: TRBJ1-2; V gene: TRBV25-1; D gene: TRBD1; CDR3 DNA: TGTGCCAGCACTGATGGACGATCCCCGGGACAGGGAGCGTTTGGCTACACCTTC; CDR3 protein: CASTDGRSPGQGAFGYTF
clone size: .; J gene: TRBJ2-1; V gene: TRBV29-1; D gene: TRBD2; CDR3 DNA: TGCAGCGTTGCTAGCGGGGGGGCCTTCTACAATGAGCAGTTCTTC; CDR3 protein: CSVASGGAFYNEQFF
clone size: .; J gene: TRBJ1-4; V gene: TRBV7-2; D gene: .; CDR3 DNA: TGTGCCAGCAGCTTTGAGGAAGGATGGAGAGGTGAAAAACTGTTTTTT; CDR3 protein: CASSFEEGWRGEKLFF
clone size: many; J gene: TRBJ2-3; V gene: TRBV29-1; D gene: TRBD1; CDR3 DNA: TGCAGCGTAGCCGCCCGGGACAGGGGCACAGATACGCAGTATTTT; CDR3 protein: CSVAARDRGTDTQYF
clone size: few; J gene: TRBJ2-1; V gene: TRBV29-1; D gene: TRBD1; CDR3 DNA: TGCAGCGTCGTAAGGACAGGGGGGTACAATGAGCAGTTCTTC; CDR3 protein: CSVVRTGGYNEQFF
clone size: .; J gene: TRBJ2-1; V gene: TRBV24-1; D gene: TRBD1; CDR3 DNA: TGTGCCACAGCAGCCCGGGGACAGGGGGCCTACAATGAGCAGTTCTTC; CDR3 protein: CATAARGQGAYNEQFF
clone size: .; J gene: TRBJ2-4; V gene: TRBV20-1; D gene: TRBD1; CDR3 DNA: TGCAGTGTCCTGCACAGGGGGCTTGGCATTCAGTACTTC; CDR3 protein: CSVLHRGLGIQYF
clone size: .; J gene: TRBJ2-1; V gene: TRBV20-1; D gene: TRBD2; CDR3 DNA: TGCAGTGCTAGATATAGGGGCCTAGCGGAGGGGCTCGGTGAGCAGTTCTTC; CDR3 protein: CSARYRGLAEGLGEQFF
clone size: .; J gene: TRBJ2-1; V gene: TRBV7-6; D gene: .; CDR3 DNA: TGTGCCAGCAGCCCCGGTGTAGCGGTTACCTACAATGAGCAGTTCTTC; CDR3 protein: CASSPGVAVTYNEQFF
clone size: .; J gene: TRBJ1-6; V gene: TRBV6-2/TRBV6-3; D gene: .; CDR3 DNA: TGTGCCAGCAGCTCTCGGGACACCTATAATTCACCCCTCCACTTT; CDR3 protein: CASSSRDTYNSPLHF